This T cell receptor beta chain was profiled in a study of blood T cell repertoires in COVID-19 (dated by TCRdb to 2020 to 2022). Regarding the complete study: Samples covering the acute and convalescent phases of COVID-19 were provided by collaborators in the United States, Italy and Spain. The repertoires were released in a freely available public database meant as a resource for research on the immune response to SARS-CoV-2. The prospective study material was composed of cDNA or gDNA derived from T cells, B-cell-depleted T cells, or PBMCs. HLA class I and class II types, where available, came from metadata supplied by the sample provider rather than from assay-based typing. The dataset comprised deeply sampled blood TCRbeta repertoires from subjects exposed to, actively infected with, or recovered from COVID-19. A de-identified subject ID, COVID-19 status, age in years and sex were almost always included in the sample metadata. The samples were drawn from two sources: the first 160 participants of the ongoing ImmuneRACE study, and about 1,300 subjects contributed by 6 global collaborators.

One collaborating source in Seattle enrolled patients while the patients were actively infected and followed the patients over time throughout the course of disease. The collaborating institutions used their own protocols to collect whole blood in K2EDTA tubes. For TCRbeta analysis, collaborators shipped samples as frozen whole blood, isolated PBMCs, or DNA extracted from either of those sample types. The immunoSEQ Assay, a bias-controlled multiplex PCR, was used to amplify TCRbeta CDR3 regions from genomic DNA. In the source study's methods: The number of nucleated cells in each sample was estimated by amplification of reference gene primers within the assay. To quantify the absolute abundance of each unique TCRbeta CDR3 rearrangement, sequence reads were collapsed and filtered. For each sample, productive Simpson clonality was calculated as the square root of Simpson's diversity index over productive rearrangements. Not all clones reach the TCRdb copy of this immuneACCESS table, which keeps in-frame sequences only. Checked studies attribute under half of the gap to unresolved V genes and leave the rest unexplained. That table furnishes V, J and clone size, whereas the DNA furnished D and trimming. The sample table lists 150,000 to 200,000 clones, 85% to 95% of them with a count of one. Less than 2% of the sample is in the top ten clones.

As for this clone: This receptor's antigen is unknown. Nothing much larger sits one base from this clone, and base qualities are not available.

Spanning cysteine to phenylalanine, the CDR3 consists of 17 amino acids. The entry retains the CDR3 DNA only, 51 bases that are in frame from base 1. The germline V and J ends show losses of 0 bases and 8 bases respectively, and no gene match explains 14 bases of the junction. From the germline V gene, CDR1 is ENHRY and CDR2 is SYGVKD. Results the study describes overall, beyond this receptor: Clinical and demographic metadata were provided uncurated, with the amount varying by source and participant.

The chain is made from TRBV10-3 and TRBJ1-2, with TRBD1 matching 8 junction bases. This TCR was sampled from a woman aged 55-70 years with COVID-19, enrolled during active disease. The sequenced sample consisted of peripheral blood. The CDR3: CAISESTGSGGAEGYTF. The bases read TGTGCCATCAGTGAGTCGACAGGTTCAGGGGGCGCGGAGGGCTACACCTTC.